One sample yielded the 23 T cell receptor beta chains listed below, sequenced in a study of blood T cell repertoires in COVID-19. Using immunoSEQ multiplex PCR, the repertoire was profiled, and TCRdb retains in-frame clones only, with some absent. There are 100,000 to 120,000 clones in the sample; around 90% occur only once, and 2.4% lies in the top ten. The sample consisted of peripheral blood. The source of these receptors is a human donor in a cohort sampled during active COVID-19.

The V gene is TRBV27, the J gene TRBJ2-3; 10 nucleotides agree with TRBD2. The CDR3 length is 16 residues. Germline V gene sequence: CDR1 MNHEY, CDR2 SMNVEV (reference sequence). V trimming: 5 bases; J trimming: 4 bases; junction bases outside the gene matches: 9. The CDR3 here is CASSVSSLAGADTQYF. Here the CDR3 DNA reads TGTGCCAGCAGTGTCTCCTCTCTAGCGGGGGCAGATACGCAGTATTTT.

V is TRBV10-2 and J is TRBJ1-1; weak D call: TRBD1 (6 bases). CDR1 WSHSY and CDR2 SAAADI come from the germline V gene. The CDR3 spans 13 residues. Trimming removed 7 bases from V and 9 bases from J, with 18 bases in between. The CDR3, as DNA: TGCGCCAGCAAAAGTGCCGGGGACATAAAAGCTTTCTTT. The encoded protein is CASKSAGDIKAFF.

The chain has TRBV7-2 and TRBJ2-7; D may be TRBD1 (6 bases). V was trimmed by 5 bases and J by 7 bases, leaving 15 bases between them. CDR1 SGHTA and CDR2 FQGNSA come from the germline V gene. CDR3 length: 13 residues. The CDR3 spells CASSPRQVGEQYF. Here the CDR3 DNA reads TGTGCCAGCAGCCCTCGACAGGTGGGAGAGCAGTACTTC.

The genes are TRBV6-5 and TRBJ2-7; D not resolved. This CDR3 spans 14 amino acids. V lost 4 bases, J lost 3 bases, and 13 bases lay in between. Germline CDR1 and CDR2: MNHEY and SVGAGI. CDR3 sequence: CASSSSSSNYEQYF. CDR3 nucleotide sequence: TGTGCCAGCAGTTCCTCGAGTAGTAACTACGAGCAGTACTTC.

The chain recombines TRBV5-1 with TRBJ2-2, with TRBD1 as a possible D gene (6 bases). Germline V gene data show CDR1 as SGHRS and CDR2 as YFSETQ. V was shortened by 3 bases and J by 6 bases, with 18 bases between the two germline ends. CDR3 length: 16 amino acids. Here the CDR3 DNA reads TGCGCCAGCAGCTCCGCCGGGTCCCCAGGGGCCGGGGAGCTGTTTTTT. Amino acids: CASSSAGSPGAGELFF.

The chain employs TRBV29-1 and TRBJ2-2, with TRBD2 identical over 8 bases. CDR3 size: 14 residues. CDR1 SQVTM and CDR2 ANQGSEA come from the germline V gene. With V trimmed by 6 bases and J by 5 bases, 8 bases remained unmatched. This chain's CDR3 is CSVFRRGVTGELFF. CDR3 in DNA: TGCAGCGTCTTTAGGCGGGGGGTGACCGGGGAGCTGTTTTTT.

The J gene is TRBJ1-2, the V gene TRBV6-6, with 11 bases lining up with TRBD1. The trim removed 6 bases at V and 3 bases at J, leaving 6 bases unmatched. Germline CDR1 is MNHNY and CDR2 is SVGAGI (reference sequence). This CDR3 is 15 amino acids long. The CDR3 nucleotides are TGTGCCAGCAGACCCGGGACAGGGGGGGACTATGGCTACACCTTC. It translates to CASRPGTGGDYGYTF.

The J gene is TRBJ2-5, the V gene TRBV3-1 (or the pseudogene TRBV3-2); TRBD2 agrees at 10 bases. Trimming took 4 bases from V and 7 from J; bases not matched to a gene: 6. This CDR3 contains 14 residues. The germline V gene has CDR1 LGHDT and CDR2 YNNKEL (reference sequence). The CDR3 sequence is CASSLQRGGVTQYF. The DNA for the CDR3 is TGTGCCAGCAGCCTACAGCGGGGGGGGGTGACCCAGTACTTC.

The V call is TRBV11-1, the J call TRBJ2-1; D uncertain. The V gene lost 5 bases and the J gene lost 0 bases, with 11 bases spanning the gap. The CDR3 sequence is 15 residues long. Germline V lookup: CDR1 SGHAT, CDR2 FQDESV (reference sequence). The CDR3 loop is CASSPDPSSYNEQFF. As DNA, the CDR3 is TGTGCCAGCAGCCCGGATCCTAGCTCCTACAATGAGCAGTTCTTC. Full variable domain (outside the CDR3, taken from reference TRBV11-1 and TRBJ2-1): EAEVAQSPRYKITEKSQAVAFWCDPISGHATLYWYRQILGQGPELLVQFQDESVVDDSQLPKDRFSAERLKGVDSTLKIQPAELGDSAMYLCASSPDPSSYNEQFFGPGTRLTVL.

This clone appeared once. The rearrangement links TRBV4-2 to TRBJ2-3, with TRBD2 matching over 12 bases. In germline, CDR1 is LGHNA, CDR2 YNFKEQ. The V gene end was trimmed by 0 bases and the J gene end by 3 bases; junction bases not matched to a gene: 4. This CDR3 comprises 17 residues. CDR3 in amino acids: CASSQDRTSGDTDTQYF. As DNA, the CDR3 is TGTGCCAGCAGCCAAGACAGGACTAGCGGGGATACAGATACGCAGTATTTT.

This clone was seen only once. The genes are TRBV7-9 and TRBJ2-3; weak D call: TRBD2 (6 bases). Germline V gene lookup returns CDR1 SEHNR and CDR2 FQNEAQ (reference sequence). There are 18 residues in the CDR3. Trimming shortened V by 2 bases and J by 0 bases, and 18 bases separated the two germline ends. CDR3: CASSLIGGWGMSTDTQYF. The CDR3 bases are TGTGCCAGCAGCTTAATAGGAGGGTGGGGCATGAGCACAGATACGCAGTATTTT.

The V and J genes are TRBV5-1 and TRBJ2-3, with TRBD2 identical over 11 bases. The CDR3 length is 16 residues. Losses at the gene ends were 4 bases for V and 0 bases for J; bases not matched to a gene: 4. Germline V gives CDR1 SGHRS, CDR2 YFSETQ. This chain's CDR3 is CASSETSGVSTDTQYF. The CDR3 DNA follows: TGCGCCAGCAGCGAGACTAGCGGGGTTAGCACAGATACGCAGTATTTT.

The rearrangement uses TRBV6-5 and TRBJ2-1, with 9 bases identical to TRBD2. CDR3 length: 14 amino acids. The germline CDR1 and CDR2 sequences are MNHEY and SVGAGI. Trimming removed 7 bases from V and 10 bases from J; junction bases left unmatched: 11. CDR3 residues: CASILSGGLGEQFF. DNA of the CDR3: TGTGCCAGCATTCTTAGCGGGGGCCTCGGGGAGCAGTTCTTC.

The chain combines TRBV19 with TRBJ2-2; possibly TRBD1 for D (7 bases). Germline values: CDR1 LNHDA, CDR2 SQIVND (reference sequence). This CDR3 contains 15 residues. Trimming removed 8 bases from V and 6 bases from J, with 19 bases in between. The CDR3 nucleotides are TGTGCCAGTCAGGGGGACCCCGGGGGATCCGGGGAGCTGTTTTTT. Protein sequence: CASQGDPGGSGELFF.

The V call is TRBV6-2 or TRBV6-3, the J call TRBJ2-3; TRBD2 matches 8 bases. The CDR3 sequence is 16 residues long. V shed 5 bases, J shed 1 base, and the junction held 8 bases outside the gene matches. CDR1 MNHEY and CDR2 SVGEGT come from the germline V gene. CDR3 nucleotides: TGTGCCAGCAGTCCCCGCGGGCGGGAGGGCACAGATACGCAGTATTTT. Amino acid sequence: CASSPRGREGTDTQYF.

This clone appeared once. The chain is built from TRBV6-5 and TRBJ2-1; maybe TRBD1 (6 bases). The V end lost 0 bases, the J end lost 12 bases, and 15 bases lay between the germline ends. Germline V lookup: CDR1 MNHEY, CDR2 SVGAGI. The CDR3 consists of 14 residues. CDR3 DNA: TGTGCCAGCAGTTACTCTCTGGGGGCGCAAGGGCAGTTCTTC. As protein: CASSYSLGAQGQFF.

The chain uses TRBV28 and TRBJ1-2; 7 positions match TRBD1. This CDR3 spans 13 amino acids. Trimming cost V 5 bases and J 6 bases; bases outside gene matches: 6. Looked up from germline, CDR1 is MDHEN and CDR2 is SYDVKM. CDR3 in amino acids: CASSPGRGDGYTF. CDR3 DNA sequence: TGTGCCAGCAGTCCCGGCAGGGGGGATGGCTACACCTTC.

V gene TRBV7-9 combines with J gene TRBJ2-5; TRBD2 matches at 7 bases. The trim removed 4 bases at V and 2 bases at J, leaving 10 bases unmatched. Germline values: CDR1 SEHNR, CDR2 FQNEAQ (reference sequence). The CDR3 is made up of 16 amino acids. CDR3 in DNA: TGTGCCAGCAGCTCCGTGCGGGGGACGGAACAAGAGACCCAGTACTTC. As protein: CASSSVRGTEQETQYF.

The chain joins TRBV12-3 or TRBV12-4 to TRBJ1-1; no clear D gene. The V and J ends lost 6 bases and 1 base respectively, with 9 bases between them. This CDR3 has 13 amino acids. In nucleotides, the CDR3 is TGTGCCAGCAGCCCCGGAGCGAACACTGAAGCTTTCTTT. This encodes CASSPGANTEAFF.

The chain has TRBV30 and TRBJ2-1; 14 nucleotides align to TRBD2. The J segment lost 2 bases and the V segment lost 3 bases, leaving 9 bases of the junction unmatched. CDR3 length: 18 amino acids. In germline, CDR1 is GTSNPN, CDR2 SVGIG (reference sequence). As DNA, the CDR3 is TGTGCCTGGAGGGCCGGGACTAGCGGGGGTCGGACCTACAATGAGCAGTTCTTC. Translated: CAWRAGTSGGRTYNEQFF.

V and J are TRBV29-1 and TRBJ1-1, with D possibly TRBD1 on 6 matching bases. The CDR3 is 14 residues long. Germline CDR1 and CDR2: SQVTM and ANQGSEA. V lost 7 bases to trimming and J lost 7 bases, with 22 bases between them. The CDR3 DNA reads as TGCAGCGCCCGGAGGCCAGGGGAAGGAGGTGAAGCTTTCTTT. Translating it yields CSARRPGEGGEAFF.

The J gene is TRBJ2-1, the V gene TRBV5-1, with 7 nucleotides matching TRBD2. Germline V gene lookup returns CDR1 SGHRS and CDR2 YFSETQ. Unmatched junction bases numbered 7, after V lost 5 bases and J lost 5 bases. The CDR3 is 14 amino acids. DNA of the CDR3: TGCGCCAGCAGGGGGACTATTCAGGACAATGAGCAGTTCTTC. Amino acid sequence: CASRGTIQDNEQFF.

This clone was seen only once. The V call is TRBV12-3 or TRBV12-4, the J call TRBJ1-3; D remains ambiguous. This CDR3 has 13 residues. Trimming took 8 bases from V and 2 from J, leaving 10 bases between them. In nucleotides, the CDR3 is TGTGCCAGCGAACAGACTACTGGAAACACCATATATTTT. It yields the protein CASEQTTGNTIYF.